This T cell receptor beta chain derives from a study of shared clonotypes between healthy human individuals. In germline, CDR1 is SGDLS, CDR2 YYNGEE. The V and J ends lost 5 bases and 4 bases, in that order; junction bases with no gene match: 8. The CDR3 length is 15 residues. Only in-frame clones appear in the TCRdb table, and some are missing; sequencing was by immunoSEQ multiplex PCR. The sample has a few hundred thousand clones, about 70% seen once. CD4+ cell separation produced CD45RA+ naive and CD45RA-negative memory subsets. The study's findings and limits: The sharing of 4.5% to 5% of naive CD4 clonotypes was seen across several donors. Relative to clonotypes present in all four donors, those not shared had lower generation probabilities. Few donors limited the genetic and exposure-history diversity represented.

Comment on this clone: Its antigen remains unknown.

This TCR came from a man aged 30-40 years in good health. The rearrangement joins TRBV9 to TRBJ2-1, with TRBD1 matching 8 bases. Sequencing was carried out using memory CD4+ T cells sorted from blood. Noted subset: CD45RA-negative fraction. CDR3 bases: TGTGCCAGCAGGGCAGGGGGCAATACGTACAATGAGCAGTTCTTC. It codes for CASRAGGNTYNEQFF.